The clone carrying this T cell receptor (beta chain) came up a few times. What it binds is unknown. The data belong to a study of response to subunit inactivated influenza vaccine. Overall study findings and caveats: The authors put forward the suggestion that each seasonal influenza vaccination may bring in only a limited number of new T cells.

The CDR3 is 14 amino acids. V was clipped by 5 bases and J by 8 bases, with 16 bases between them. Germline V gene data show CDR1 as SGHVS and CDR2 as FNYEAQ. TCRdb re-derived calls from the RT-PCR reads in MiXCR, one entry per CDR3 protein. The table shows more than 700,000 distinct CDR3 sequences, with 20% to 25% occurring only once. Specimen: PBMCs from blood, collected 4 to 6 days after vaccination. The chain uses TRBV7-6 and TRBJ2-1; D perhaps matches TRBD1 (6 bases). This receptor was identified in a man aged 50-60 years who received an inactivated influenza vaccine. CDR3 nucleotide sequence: TGTGCCAGCAGCGTAACCGGGACATACGATGAGCAGTTCTTC. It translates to CASSVTGTYDEQFF.